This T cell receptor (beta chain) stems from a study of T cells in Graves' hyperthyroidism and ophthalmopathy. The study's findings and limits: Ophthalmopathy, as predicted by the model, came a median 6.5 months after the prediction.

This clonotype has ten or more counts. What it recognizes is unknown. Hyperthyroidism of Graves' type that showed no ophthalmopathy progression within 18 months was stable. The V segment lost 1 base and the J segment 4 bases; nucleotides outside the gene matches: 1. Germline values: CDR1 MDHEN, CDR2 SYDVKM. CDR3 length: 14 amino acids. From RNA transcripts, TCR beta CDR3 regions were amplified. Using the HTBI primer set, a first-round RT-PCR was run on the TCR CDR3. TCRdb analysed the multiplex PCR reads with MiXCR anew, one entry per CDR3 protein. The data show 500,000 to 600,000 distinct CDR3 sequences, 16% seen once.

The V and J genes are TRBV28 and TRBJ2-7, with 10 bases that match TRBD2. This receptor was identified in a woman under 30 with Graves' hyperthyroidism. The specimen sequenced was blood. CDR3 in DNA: TGTGCCAGCAGTTTATCTAGCGGGAGTTACGAGCAGTACTTC. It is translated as CASSLSSGSYEQYF.